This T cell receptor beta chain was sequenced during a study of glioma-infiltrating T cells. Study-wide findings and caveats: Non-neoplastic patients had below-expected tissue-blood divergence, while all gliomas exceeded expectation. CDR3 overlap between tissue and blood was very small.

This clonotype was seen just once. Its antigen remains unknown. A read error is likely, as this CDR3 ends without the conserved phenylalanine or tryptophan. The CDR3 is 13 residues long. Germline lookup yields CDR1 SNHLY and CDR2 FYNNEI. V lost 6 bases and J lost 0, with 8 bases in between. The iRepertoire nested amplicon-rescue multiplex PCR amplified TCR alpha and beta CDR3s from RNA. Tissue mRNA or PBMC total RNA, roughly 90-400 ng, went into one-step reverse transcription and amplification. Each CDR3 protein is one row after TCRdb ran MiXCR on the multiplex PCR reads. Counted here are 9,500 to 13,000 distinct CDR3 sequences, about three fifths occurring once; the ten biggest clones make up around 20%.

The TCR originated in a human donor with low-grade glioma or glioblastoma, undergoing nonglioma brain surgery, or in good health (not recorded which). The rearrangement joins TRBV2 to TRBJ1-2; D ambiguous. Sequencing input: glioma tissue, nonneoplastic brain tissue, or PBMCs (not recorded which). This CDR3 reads CASSKDTNYGYTI. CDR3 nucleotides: TGTGCCAGCAGCAAGGATACTAACTATGGCTACACCATC.